The T cell receptor (beta chain) under discussion was sequenced for a study of T cells in pancreatic ductal adenocarcinoma. This clone appeared a single time. Its specificity is unknown. Germline V CDR1 and CDR2: SGDLS, YYNGEE. The CDR3 length is 16 residues. V shed 4 bases, J shed 1 base, and the junction held 8 bases outside the gene matches. Overall study findings and caveats: Tumor samples had fewer productive templates and approximately 8-fold fewer unique clonotypes than blood. Blood clonality (around 0.066) did not differ significantly from tumor (about 0.112). This surgical cohort overrepresents the minority presenting with early-stage disease.

The selected patients with pancreatic ductal adenocarcinoma had surgery but no neoadjuvant therapy. Sequencing used immunoSEQ multiplex PCR; TCRdb keeps in-frame clones, though not all of them. The sample gives around 15,000 clones, roughly 89% of which show up once; 16% is in the top ten. The source material was PBMCs. The chain recombines TRBV9 with TRBJ2-5, with 9 nucleotides matching TRBD1. This clonotype was sampled from a human donor with pancreatic ductal adenocarcinoma. The CDR3 loop reads CASSPPTGGLQETQYF. The CDR3 region has the DNA TGTGCCAGCAGCCCCCCGACAGGGGGTCTCCAAGAGACCCAGTACTTC.